This T cell receptor beta chain came from a study of blood T cell repertoires in COVID-19. Study background: T cells, B-cell-depleted T cells, or PBMCs supplied cDNA or gDNA.

Germline lookup yields CDR1 SNHLY and CDR2 FYNNEI. The CDR3 is 14 amino acids. The V end lost 4 bases, the J end lost 1 base, and 10 bases lay between the germline ends. This clone was detected many times. Using immunoSEQ multiplex PCR, the repertoire was profiled, and TCRdb retains in-frame clones only, with some absent. This sample yields about 180,000 clones, of which more than 80% are seen a single time; under 8% belongs to the top ten. Cohort 3 donors were reported recovered after two negative PCRs, clearance, or symptom resolution. The sequenced sample was PBMCs or T cells enriched from blood (not recorded which). The rearrangement uses TRBV2 and TRBJ1-1; the D is unclear. The TCR was taken from a man aged 35-49 years who had recovered from COVID-19. This CDR3 reads CASSAGEGNTEAFF. DNA of the CDR3: TGTGCCAGCAGTGCGGGCGAGGGGAACACTGAAGCTTTCTTT. The whole variable domain, remainder taken from reference TRBV2 and TRBJ1-1, is EPEVTQTPSHQVTQMGQEVILRCVPISNHLYFYWYRQILGQKVEFLVSFYNNEISEKSEIFDDQFSVERPDGSNFTLKIRSTKLEDSAMYFCASSAGEGNTEAFFGQGTRLTVV.